These 4 T cell receptor beta chains came from one sample sequenced in a study of a mutant IDH1 vaccine in newly diagnosed glioma. Specified time point: week 23, last vaccination. In every dose of vaccine, 300 ug of mutant IDH1 20-mer peptide was given alongside topical imiquimod. Measured with immunoSEQ multiplex PCR; TCRdb has only the in-frame clones, and not every one. The sample holds 55,000 or so clones, 80% seen once. Their antigens remain unidentified. This specimen was PBMCs, taken from a glioma patient whose treatment included an IDH1 peptide vaccine. Receptor source: a man aged 35-49 years with glioma.

The rearrangement joins TRBV7-9 to TRBJ1-2, with TRBD1 matching 8 bases. The junction had 5 bases not matched to a gene; V was cut back by 4 bases and J by 7 bases. Germline-derived CDR1 and CDR2 are SEHNR and FQNEAQ (reference sequence). This CDR3 has 13 amino acids. The CDR3 DNA reads TGTGCCAGCAGCTCGACTGACAGGGGTGGCTACACCTTC. Encoded protein: CASSSTDRGGYTF.

The CDR3 nucleotides are TGCAGCGCCTACCGGACAGGGAAGAATGAGCAGTTCTTC. It translates to CSAYRTGKNEQFF. V and J are TRBV29-1 and TRBJ2-1; 8 nucleotides line up with TRBD1. This CDR3 has 13 residues. From germline, CDR1 is SQVTM and CDR2 ANQGSEA. Trimming took 7 bases from V and 7 from J; bases not matched to a gene: 9.

The rearrangement links TRBV9 to TRBJ2-5; D is tentatively TRBD1 or TRBD2 (5 bases each). The V end was cut by 0 bases, the J end by 4 bases, with 13 bases between. The CDR3 runs to 15 residues. Germline V gene lookup returns CDR1 SGDLS and CDR2 YYNGEE. CDR3 sequence (DNA): TGTGCCAGCAGCGTAGATGGGCAGGGACGAGAGACCCAGTACTTC. Translating gives CASSVDGQGRETQYF.

This chain uses TRBV2 with TRBJ1-1; no definite D call. Germline CDR1 SNHLY, CDR2 FYNNEI. V shed 0 bases and J shed 3 bases, with 8 bases lying between them. The CDR3 loop spans 14 amino acids. The CDR3 region is CASSEALRDTEAFF. The DNA of the CDR3 is TGTGCCAGCAGTGAAGCGCTTCGGGACACTGAAGCTTTCTTT. The full variable domain, its missing parts supplied by reference TRBV2 and TRBJ1-1, is EPEVTQTPSHQVTQMGQEVILRCVPISNHLYFYWYRQILGQKVEFLVSFYNNEISEKSEIFDDQFSVERPDGSNFTLKIRSTKLEDSAMYFCASSEALRDTEAFFGQGTRLTVV.